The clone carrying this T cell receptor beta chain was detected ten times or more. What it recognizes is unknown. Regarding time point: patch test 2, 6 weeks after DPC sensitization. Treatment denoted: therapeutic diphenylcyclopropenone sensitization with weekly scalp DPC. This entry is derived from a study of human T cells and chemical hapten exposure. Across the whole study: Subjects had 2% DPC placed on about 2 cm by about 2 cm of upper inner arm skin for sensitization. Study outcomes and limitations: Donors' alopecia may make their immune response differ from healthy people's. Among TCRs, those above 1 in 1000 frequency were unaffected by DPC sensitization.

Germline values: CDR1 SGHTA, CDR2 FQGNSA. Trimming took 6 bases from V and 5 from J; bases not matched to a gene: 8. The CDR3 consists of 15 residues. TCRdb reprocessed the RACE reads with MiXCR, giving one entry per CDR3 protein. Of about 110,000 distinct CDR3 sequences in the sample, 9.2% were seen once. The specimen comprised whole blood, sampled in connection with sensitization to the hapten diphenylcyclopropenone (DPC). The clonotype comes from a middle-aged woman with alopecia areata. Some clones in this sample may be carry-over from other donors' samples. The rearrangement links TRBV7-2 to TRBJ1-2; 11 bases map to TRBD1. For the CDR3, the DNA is TGTGCCAGCAGGGAACCTGGGACAGGGGGGTATGGCTACACCTTC. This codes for CASREPGTGGYGYTF.